One and the same sample provided the 17 T cell receptor beta chains below, sequenced in a study of T cells in Graves' hyperthyroidism and ophthalmopathy. What was amplified from RNA transcripts were TCR beta CDR3 regions. Primed by the HTBI set, a first-round RT-PCR was run on the TCR CDR3. From the multiplex PCR reads, TCRdb called clonotypes with MiXCR, one entry per CDR3 protein. The table has hundreds of thousands of distinct CDR3 sequences, 16% seen once. Sequencing used blood. These receptors all stem from a woman aged 18-29 years with Graves' hyperthyroidism.

This rearrangement joins TRBV24-1 to TRBJ2-5; no clear D gene. Trimming stripped 2 bases from V and 4 bases from J, with 7 bases between. Germline loops: CDR1 KGHDR, CDR2 SFDVKD. The CDR3 length is 13 residues. CDR3 DNA sequence: TGTGCCACCAGTGATTGCCCGAGAGAGACCCAGTACTTC. It translates to CATSDCPRETQYF.

V is TRBV20-1 and J is TRBJ1-2; 9 nucleotides agree with TRBD1. CDR1 DFQATT and CDR2 SNEGSKA come from the germline V gene (reference sequence). The CDR3 contains 14 residues. J was trimmed by 8 bases and V by 5 bases; bases with no gene match: 12. The CDR3 nucleotides read TGCAGTGCTGATTTCACAGGGGGCGCAGACGGCTACACCTTC. This gives the protein CSADFTGGADGYTF.

This clonotype has more than one count but fewer than ten. This chain connects TRBV18 to TRBJ1-5, with D unclear. Germline V CDR1 and CDR2: KGHSH, LQKENI. CDR3 length: 16 residues. V gave up 2 bases and J gave up 7 bases, with 18 bases separating them. This CDR3 is CASSPTREGRRQPQHF. DNA of the CDR3: TGTGCCAGCTCACCAACACGAGAAGGACGCAGGCAGCCCCAGCATTTT.

This clonotype appeared many times. The chain recombines TRBV10-3 with TRBJ2-1; no reliable D call. The CDR3 length is 16 residues. The ends were cut back, 5 bases at V and 5 bases at J, with 19 bases in the middle. Germline values: CDR1 ENHRY, CDR2 SYGVKD. The CDR3: CAISMTQVLVDNEQFF. CDR3 DNA sequence: TGTGCCATCAGTATGACCCAGGTTCTTGTTGACAATGAGCAGTTCTTC.

The chain employs TRBV7-9 and TRBJ2-3, with TRBD2 matching 12 bases. V dropped 5 bases and J dropped 7; count of bases not matched to a gene: 7. Germline V CDR1 and CDR2: SEHNR, FQNEAQ (reference sequence). The CDR3 has 15 residues. The CDR3 here is CASSPGLAGVHTQYF. The DNA for the CDR3 is TGTGCCAGCAGCCCGGGACTAGCGGGCGTCCATACGCAGTATTTT.

This clonotype has a handful of counts. The chain combines TRBV20-1 with TRBJ2-7; perhaps TRBD1 as D (6 bases). Germline CDR1 reads DFQATT; CDR2 reads SNEGSKA (reference sequence). The CDR3 is 15 residues long. V dropped 0 bases and J dropped 2 bases, with 14 bases sitting between them. CDR3 sequence (DNA): TGCAGTGCTAGAGATAAGCGGACAGCACCCTACGAGCAGTACTTC. Translated, it gives CSARDKRTAPYEQYF.

This clonotype has at least ten counts. The V gene is TRBV6-1, the J gene TRBJ1-2, with D tentatively TRBD1 (5 bases). V gave up 7 bases and J gave up 3 bases, with 15 bases separating them. CDR1 MNHNS and CDR2 SASEGT come from the germline V gene. CDR3 length: 14 residues. DNA of the CDR3: TGTGCCAGCATCTTGAGACAGCAATACTATGGCTACACCTTC. It codes for CASILRQQYYGYTF.

At least ten counts were recorded for this clonotype. The V gene is TRBV6-2 or TRBV6-3, the J gene TRBJ2-1; 10 bases line up with TRBD2. With V trimmed by 6 bases and J by 6 bases, 11 bases remained unmatched. Germline lookup yields CDR1 MNHEY and CDR2 SVGEGT. This CDR3 comprises 16 residues. DNA for the CDR3: TGTGCCAGCAGCCCCTTCAGCGGGGGGGCTAGCAATGAGCAGTTCTTC. Amino acids: CASSPFSGGASNEQFF.

This clonotype was detected many times. The chain couples TRBV4-1 to TRBJ2-1, with a weak D call TRBD2 (6 bases). Deletions cut 1 base from V and 8 bases from J, with 12 bases between. The CDR3 runs 14 residues. Germline CDR1 is MGHRA and CDR2 is YSYEKL. CDR3 nucleotide sequence: TGCGCCAGCAGCCAAGTAGGCGGGGAGTATGAGCAGTTCTTC. Translating it yields CASSQVGGEYEQFF.

This clonotype appeared a few times. The CDR3 region is CASTDGRYTEAFF. As DNA, the CDR3 is TGTGCCAGCACGGACGGGAGGTACACTGAAGCTTTCTTT. The chain recombines TRBV28 with TRBJ1-1, with D hard to call. Looked up from germline, CDR1 is MDHEN and CDR2 is SYDVKM. The CDR3 loop spans 13 amino acids. V lost 7 bases and J lost 3, with 12 bases in between.

In its sample, this clonotype was seen many times. The chain carries TRBV6-2 or TRBV6-3 and TRBJ1-2; 8 bases are a match to TRBD1. This CDR3 is built from 13 residues. Looked up from germline, CDR1 is MNHEY and CDR2 is SVGEGT. The ends lost 8 bases at V and 6 bases at J; junction bases unmatched: 8. CDR3 coding DNA: TGTGCCAGCTCAGAGCAGGGGGCCCATGGCTACACCTTC. As protein: CASSEQGAHGYTF.

The chain has TRBV11-2 and TRBJ1-2; 8 nucleotides match TRBD1. Germline CDR1 reads SGHAT; CDR2 reads FQNNGV. The CDR3 totals 13 residues. The V segment lost 0 bases and the J segment 13 bases; nucleotides outside the gene matches: 7. The CDR3 sequence is CASSLDGDRFCTF. CDR3 DNA: TGTGCCAGCAGCTTAGATGGGGACAGGTTTTGCACCTTC.

The V gene is TRBV19, the J gene TRBJ1-5; D is unclear. The germline CDR1 and CDR2 sequences are LNHDA and SQIVND (reference sequence). CDR3 length: 15 residues. The germline V and J ends were trimmed by 4 bases and 0 bases, with 10 bases remaining between them. The CDR3, as DNA: TGTGCCAGTAGTAAGGGCGGTTATAGCAATCAGCCCCAGCATTTT. This translates into CASSKGGYSNQPQHF.

There are many counts of this clonotype. V and J are TRBV28 and TRBJ2-1; 7 bases fit TRBD2. V was clipped by 7 bases and J by 6 bases; unmatched bases: 15. Germline CDR1 and CDR2: MDHEN and SYDVKM. The CDR3 spans 16 residues. CDR3 in DNA: TGTGCCAGCAATTACGGGGTTGGGGGGGTCCTCAATGAGCAGTTCTTC. It encodes CASNYGVGGVLNEQFF.

This clonotype came up a few times. The chain recombines TRBV30 with TRBJ2-7; tentative D call: TRBD2 (5 bases). The CDR3 totals 14 residues. The germline V and J ends were trimmed by 0 bases and 4 bases, with 13 bases remaining between them. Germline CDR1 and CDR2: GTSNPN and SVGIG (reference sequence). The CDR3 DNA reads as TGTGCCTGGAGTGTAGGAGGAGGTAGTTACGAGCAGTACTTC. This codes for CAWSVGGGSYEQYF.

CDR3 amino acids: CASSLGGKDRGYTF. CDR3 in DNA: TGTGCCAGCAGCCTAGGAGGAAAAGACAGGGGCTACACCTTC. V and J are TRBV7-2 and TRBJ1-2; a weak D match, TRBD1 (6 bases). The ends were cut back, 5 bases at V and 8 bases at J, with 18 bases in the middle. The germline CDR1 and CDR2 sequences are SGHTA and FQGNSA. The CDR3 contains 14 residues.

This sequence joins TRBV20-1 and TRBJ2-3, with 12 nucleotides matching TRBD2. CDR1 and CDR2 from the germline V gene are DFQATT and SNEGSKA (reference sequence). Trimming at V came to 3 bases and at J to 1 base, leaving 2 bases not matched to a gene. The CDR3 loop spans 15 amino acids. CDR3 sequence reads: CSASRLAGGTDTQYF. The CDR3 nucleotides read TGCAGTGCTAGCCGACTAGCGGGAGGCACAGATACGCAGTATTTT.